These T cell receptor beta chains were read from a single sample in a study of T-cell reconstitution after alpha-beta-depleted transplantation in children. Each CDR3 protein is one row after TCRdb ran MiXCR on the PCR reads. The top ten clones hold 25% to 35% of a sample with about 900,000 distinct CDR3 sequences, under 30% of them seen once. This specimen consisted of PBMCs, mostly from graft donor cells, obtained 360 days after TCRalphabeta/CD19-depleted stem cell transplant. These TCRs come from a boy in the first two years of life who had a stem cell transplant for SCID, so the T cells may come from the graft donor. CDR3s include the opening cysteine and the closing phenylalanine or tryptophan. The D gene is left open where the match is weak. Clone size is stated in some rows and not others, as once, few, many or a class when expanded.

j_call	d_call	clone_size	v_call	cdr3_aa	cdr3_nt
TRBJ2-1	TRBD2	-	TRBV9	CASSVGLAGGLDNEQFF	TGTGCCAGCAGCGTAGGACTAGCGGGGGGCCTCGACAATGAGCAGTTCTTC
TRBJ1-3	-	-	TRBV7-6	CASSSTPGPGNTIYF	TGTGCCAGCAGCTCTACACCGGGGCCCGGAAACACCATATATTTT
TRBJ2-4	TRBD1	-	TRBV5-1	CASRPGQGENIQYF	TGCGCCAGCAGACCGGGACAGGGGGAGAACATTCAGTACTTC
TRBJ2-2	TRBD2	-	TRBV20-1	CSAERGVGGELFF	TGCAGTGCTGAACGGGGGGTTGGCGGGGAGCTGTTTTTT
TRBJ1-1	-	-	TRBV12-3/TRBV12-4	CASSFLPGNTEAFF	TGTGCCAGCAGTTTTCTACCCGGAAACACTGAAGCTTTCTTT
TRBJ2-3	TRBD2	-	TRBV7-2	CASSSSGGLFTDTQYF	TGTGCCAGCAGCTCCAGCGGGGGGCTCTTCACAGATACGCAGTATTTT
TRBJ2-1	-	-	TRBV6-5	CASSSLFLRGASTIEQFF	TGTGCCAGCAGTTCCCTTTTTCTTCGGGGGGCCTCCACAATTGAGCAGTTCTTC
TRBJ2-7	-	-	TRBV3-1	CASSLAALPDEQYF	TGTGCCAGCAGCCTAGCGGCGCTTCCCGACGAGCAGTACTTC
TRBJ2-6	-	-	TRBV5-1	CASSLVDGANVLTF	TGCGCCAGCAGCTTGGTCGATGGGGCCAACGTCCTGACTTTC
TRBJ2-7	-	once	TRBV20-1	CSARDGSLGSYEQYF	TGCAGTGCTAGAGATGGGAGCCTTGGCTCCTACGAGCAGTACTTC
TRBJ2-6	-	few	TRBV13	CASSLRQLDSGANVLTF	TGTGCCAGCAGCTTAAGACAGCTTGACTCTGGGGCCAACGTCCTGACTTTC
TRBJ2-1	-	-	TRBV4-2	CASSQDSRDSGVREQFF	TGTGCCAGCAGCCAAGATTCGCGGGACTCCGGAGTTCGTGAGCAGTTCTTC
TRBJ1-5	TRBD1	-	TRBV20-1	CSVPGQTHQPQHF	TGCAGTGTCCCGGGACAGACGCATCAGCCCCAGCATTTT
TRBJ2-7	-	-	TRBV4-1	CASSQEGDTWFNEQYF	TGCGCCAGCAGCCAAGAAGGGGATACTTGGTTTAACGAGCAGTACTTC
TRBJ1-1	-	few	TRBV29-1	CSVTGTEAFF	TGCAGCGTAACAGGGACTGAAGCTTTCTTT
TRBJ2-2	TRBD1	few	TRBV6-2/TRBV6-3	CASSYDRVAGELFF	TGTGCCAGCAGTTACGACAGGGTCGCCGGGGAGCTGTTTTTT
TRBJ2-1	TRBD1	-	TRBV20-1	CSAGTDLVSYNEQFF	TGCAGTGCTGGGACAGACCTAGTCTCCTACAATGAGCAGTTCTTC
TRBJ1-2	-	-	TRBV9	CASSDTGNGYTF	TGTGCCAGCAGCGATACAGGGAATGGCTACACCTTC
TRBJ2-7	TRBD1	-	TRBV19	CASSIQGATYEQYF	TGTGCCAGTAGTATCCAGGGGGCGACATACGAGCAGTACTTC
TRBJ2-6	-	few	TRBV12-5	CASNANSGANVLTF	TGTGCTAGTAATGCGAACTCTGGGGCCAACGTCCTGACTTTC
TRBJ2-4	-	-	TRBV5-6	CASSLEQTIQYF	TGTGCCAGCAGCTTGGAACAGACCATTCAGTACTTC
TRBJ2-1	-	few	TRBV7-8	CASSRQSGRGLGYNEQFF	TGTGCCAGCAGCCGCCAGTCCGGTCGAGGGTTAGGCTACAATGAGCAGTTCTTC
TRBJ2-3	-	few	TRBV7-9	CASSPGRAESTDTQYF	TGTGCCAGCAGCCCGGGTCGGGCGGAGAGCACAGATACGCAGTATTTT
TRBJ1-2	-	-	TRBV28	CASSPLVLVLQFYGYTF	TGTGCCAGCAGTCCGCTGGTATTAGTCCTTCAATTCTATGGCTACACCTTC
TRBJ2-7	-	-	TRBV5-1	CASSELVGGPWDEQYF	TGCGCCAGCTCAGAACTTGTTGGGGGGCCGTGGGACGAGCAGTACTTC